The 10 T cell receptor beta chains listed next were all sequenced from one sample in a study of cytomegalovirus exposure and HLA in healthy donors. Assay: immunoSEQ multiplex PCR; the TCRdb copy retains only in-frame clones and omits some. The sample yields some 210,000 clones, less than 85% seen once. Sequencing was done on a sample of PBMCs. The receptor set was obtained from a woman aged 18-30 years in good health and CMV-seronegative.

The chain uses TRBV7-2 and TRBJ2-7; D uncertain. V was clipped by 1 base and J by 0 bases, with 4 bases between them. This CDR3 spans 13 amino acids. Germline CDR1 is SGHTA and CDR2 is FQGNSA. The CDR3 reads CASSLVSSYEQYF. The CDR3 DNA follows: TGTGCCAGCAGCTTAGTCAGCTCCTACGAGCAGTACTTC.

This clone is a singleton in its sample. The CDR3 DNA follows: TGTGCCAGCAGTGAGCCAGGTAGGACTGAAGCTTTCTTT. This gives the protein CASSEPGRTEAFF. V and J are TRBV6-1 and TRBJ1-1; no clear D gene. The CDR3 is 13 residues long. The V and J ends lost 3 bases and 5 bases respectively, with 10 bases between them. Germline V gene lookup returns CDR1 MNHNS and CDR2 SASEGT.

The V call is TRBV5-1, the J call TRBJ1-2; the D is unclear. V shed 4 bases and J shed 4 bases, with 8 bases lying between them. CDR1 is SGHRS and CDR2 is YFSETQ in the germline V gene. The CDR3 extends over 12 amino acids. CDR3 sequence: CASSEIGYGYTF. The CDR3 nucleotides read TGCGCCAGCAGCGAGATTGGCTATGGCTACACCTTC.

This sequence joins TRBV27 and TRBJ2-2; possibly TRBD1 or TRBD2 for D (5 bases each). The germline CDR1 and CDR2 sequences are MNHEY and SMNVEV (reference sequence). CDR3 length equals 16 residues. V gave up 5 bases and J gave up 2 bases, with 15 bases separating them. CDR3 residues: CASSRDLRRNTGELFF. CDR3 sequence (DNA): TGTGCCAGCAGTCGGGACCTCCGGCGTAACACCGGGGAGCTGTTTTTT.

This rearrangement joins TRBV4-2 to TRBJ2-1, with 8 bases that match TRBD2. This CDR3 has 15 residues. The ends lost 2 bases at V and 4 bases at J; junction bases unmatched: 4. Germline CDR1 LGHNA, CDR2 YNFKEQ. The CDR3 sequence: CASSQIAGPYNEQFF. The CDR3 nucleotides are TGTGCCAGCAGCCAAATAGCGGGGCCATACAATGAGCAGTTCTTC.

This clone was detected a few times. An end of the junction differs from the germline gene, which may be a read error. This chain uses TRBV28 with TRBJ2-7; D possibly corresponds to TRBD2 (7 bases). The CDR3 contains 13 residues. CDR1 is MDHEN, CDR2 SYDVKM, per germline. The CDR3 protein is CASRPGGSHEQYF. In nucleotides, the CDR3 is TGTGCCAGCAGACCGGGGGGCTCCCACGAGCAGTACTTC.

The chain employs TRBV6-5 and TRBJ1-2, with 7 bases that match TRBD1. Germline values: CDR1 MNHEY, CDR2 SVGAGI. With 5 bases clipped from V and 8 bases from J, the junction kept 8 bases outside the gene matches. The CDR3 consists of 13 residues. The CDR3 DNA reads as TGTGCCAGCAGTCCACAGGGGTCAAGGGGCTACACCTTC. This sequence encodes CASSPQGSRGYTF.

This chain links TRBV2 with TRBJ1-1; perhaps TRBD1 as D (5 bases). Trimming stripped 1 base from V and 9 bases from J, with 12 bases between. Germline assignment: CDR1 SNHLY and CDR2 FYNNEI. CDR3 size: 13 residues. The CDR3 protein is CASSEGGEEQAFF. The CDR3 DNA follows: TGTGCCAGCAGTGAAGGGGGGGAAGAACAAGCTTTCTTT.

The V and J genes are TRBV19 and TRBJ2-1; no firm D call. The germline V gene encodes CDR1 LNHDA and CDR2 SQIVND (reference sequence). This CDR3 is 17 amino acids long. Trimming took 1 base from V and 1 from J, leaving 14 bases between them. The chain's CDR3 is CASSIVAALGSYNEQFF. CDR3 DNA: TGTGCCAGTAGTATAGTTGCGGCTTTAGGGTCCTACAATGAGCAGTTCTTC.

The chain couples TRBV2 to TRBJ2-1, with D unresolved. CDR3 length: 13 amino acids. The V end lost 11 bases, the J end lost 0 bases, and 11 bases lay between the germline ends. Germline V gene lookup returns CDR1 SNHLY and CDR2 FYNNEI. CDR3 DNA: TGTGCCGGCATGGGTGACTCCTACAATGAGCAGTTCTTC. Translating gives CAGMGDSYNEQFF.